This TCR beta chain was captured in a study of T cell changes during pregnancy in multiple sclerosis. The CDR3 sequence is 14 residues long. Per the germline V gene, CDR1 is MNHNS and CDR2 is SASEGT. V was trimmed by 2 bases and J by 1 base, leaving 8 bases between them. Sequencing was performed with immunoSEQ multiplex PCR; in TCRdb, only in-frame clones are kept and a portion is missing. Of approximately 30,000 clones detected, about nine tenths appear once; the ten largest clones hold around a tenth. The clonotype comes from a female donor with multiple sclerosis, enrolled in a pregnancy study. The V and J genes are TRBV6-1 and TRBJ1-1; D ambiguous. The source was CD8+ T cells from peripheral blood mononuclear cells, collected before pregnancy. CDR3 DNA sequence: TGTGCCAGCAGTGAAAGCTGGGCGAACACTGAAGCTTTCTTT. It encodes CASSESWANTEAFF.